This T cell receptor beta chain is drawn from a study of blood T cell repertoires in COVID-19. Overall study: COVID-19 samples collected from the United States, Italy and Spain covered acute and convalescent phases.

Germline V lookup: CDR1 LGHDT, CDR2 YNNKEL (reference sequence). The length of the CDR3 is 15 residues. V gave up 0 bases and J gave up 5 bases, with 13 bases separating them. In the source study's methods: Reference gene primer amplification gave nucleated cell count estimates. TCRdb's table, derived via immunoSEQ multiplex PCR, lists solely in-frame clones and lacks some. V, J and clone size reflect that table, while D and trimming were determined from the DNA. The table has roughly 280,000 clones, about 89% seen once. Sequencing input: peripheral blood. This chain joins TRBV3-1 (or the pseudogene TRBV3-2) and TRBJ1-2; D gene unclear. The origin of this receptor is a man aged 40-49 years with active or convalescent COVID-19. CDR3 region: CASSQEGRSTYGYTF. The CDR3 nucleotides are TGTGCCAGCAGCCAAGAGGGCAGGTCGACATATGGCTACACCTTC.